This TCR beta chain was sequenced during a study of T cell responses to AZD1222 COVID-19 vaccine. Study results and caveats: Receipt of two AZD1222 doses was followed by a rise in Spike-specific TCR breadth and depth. Repertoires were sampled only after the peak T cell response.

As for this clone: As yet, its antigen is unknown.

V was cut by 3 bases and J by 2 bases, with 10 bases left in between. This CDR3 is built from 15 residues. Germline values: CDR1 SGHTA, CDR2 FQGTGA. Second doses that came at about 4 or about 12 weeks were put together. Assay used: immunoSEQ multiplex PCR; TCRdb lists only in-frame clones, some missing. The sample has around 99,000 clones; over 80% are singletons. The chain has TRBV7-3 and TRBJ2-2; D unresolved. The specimen comprised peripheral blood, sampled 28 days after the second AZD1222 dose. This sequence originates from an adult who received the AZD1222 COVID-19 vaccine. CDR3 residues: CASSLGQANTGELFF. CDR3 nucleotides: TGTGCCAGCAGCTTGGGCCAGGCTAACACCGGGGAGCTGTTTTTT.